The next 16 T cell receptor beta chains were all read from a single sample in a study of T cell clonality in common variable immunodeficiency. This table comes from immunoSEQ multiplex PCR, and its TCRdb copy is limited to in-frame clones, with some not included. Listed for the sample are some 50,000 clones, none seen a single time. Sequenced material: peripheral blood mononuclear cells. The receptors were sampled from a person aged 18 to 75 in good health.

This clone has at least ten counts. Coverage ceases 3 residues before the CDR3 finishes, and the germline J gene fills in the end. The chain uses TRBV6-2 or TRBV6-3 and TRBJ1-3, with unresolved D. V dropped 7 bases and J dropped 1 base, with 14 bases sitting between them. CDR3 length: 15 residues. Germline-derived CDR1 and CDR2 are MNHEY and SVGEGT. The CDR3 DNA, read in part, is TGTGCCAGCACTACAAGCAGGAGATCTGGAAACACC. Encoded protein: CASTTSRRSGNT. The complete CDR3 sequence is CASTTSRRSGNTIYF.

Many counts were recorded for this clone. The read terminates 3 residues ahead of where the CDR3 ends, so the germline J gene completes it. The chain carries TRBV5-4 and TRBJ2-7, with D hard to call. This CDR3 comprises 13 residues. The V end lost 9 bases, the J end lost 0 bases, and 13 bases lay between the germline ends. Germline CDR1 is SGHNT and CDR2 is YYREEE (reference sequence). CDR3 DNA (partial): TGTGCCATCAAACCCCGCGCCTCCTACGAG. This gives the protein CAIKPRASYE. The whole CDR3 sequence reads CAIKPRASYEQYF.

This clone was counted ten times or more. The CDR3 goes on 3 residues after the read ends, and that part is filled in from the germline J gene. The J gene is TRBJ2-3, the V gene TRBV6-2 or TRBV6-3; the D gene is possibly TRBD2 (5 bases). CDR1 MNHEY and CDR2 SVGEGT come from the germline V gene. Trimming shortened V by 2 bases and J by 2 bases, and 11 bases separated the two germline ends. The CDR3 loop spans 15 amino acids. Incomplete CDR3 DNA: TGTGCCAGCAGTTACGGACTCACAAACACAGATACG. Translation: CASSYGLTNTDT. The whole CDR3 protein is CASSYGLTNTDTQYF.

This clone was recorded at least ten times. The CDR3 end is not reached by the read, which stops 3 residues before it; the germline J gene fills it in. The chain employs TRBV29-1 and TRBJ1-4; perhaps TRBD1 as D (5 bases). The length of the CDR3 is 14 residues. Per the germline V gene, CDR1 is SQVTM and CDR2 is ANQGSEA. V lost 7 bases and J lost 7, with 19 bases in between. CDR3 protein: CSALTGAGGEKLFF. Incomplete CDR3 DNA: TGCAGCGCGCTTACCGGCGCGGGGGGTGAAAAA.

This clone was picked up many times. The CDR3 is cut off 3 residues early in the read; its end comes from the germline J gene. The rearrangement links TRBV19 to TRBJ2-1; D might be TRBD1 (5 bases). V was trimmed by 7 bases and J by 5 bases, leaving 15 bases between them. CDR3 length: 14 amino acids. Germline values: CDR1 LNHDA, CDR2 SQIVND (reference sequence). This CDR3 is CASKGWAGHNEQFF. Partial CDR3 DNA: TGTGCCAGTAAGGGGTGGGCAGGGCACAATGAG.

This clone was counted at least ten times. The read terminates 3 residues before the CDR3 end, so the remaining end is supplied by the germline J gene. The chain has TRBV20-1 and TRBJ2-7; 10 nucleotides align to TRBD2. This CDR3 contains 15 residues. The ends lost 3 bases at V and 5 bases at J; junction bases unmatched: 10. Germline CDR1 DFQATT, CDR2 SNEGSKA (reference sequence). CDR3 DNA (partial): TGCAGTGCTAGGGACGCACTAGCGGGAAGGCACGAG. As protein: CSARDALAGRHE. The CDR3 in full is CSARDALAGRHEQYF.

This clone was detected ten times or more. The CDR3 end is not reached by the read, which stops 3 residues before it; the germline J gene fills it in. The V and J genes are TRBV5-1 and TRBJ2-7, with 7 bases matching TRBD2. Germline assignment: CDR1 SGHRS and CDR2 YFSETQ. Unmatched junction bases numbered 4, after V lost 1 base and J lost 3 bases. The CDR3 has 14 amino acids. CDR3 protein: CASSLLRGNYEQYF. The sequenced part of the CDR3 DNA is TGCGCCAGCAGCTTGCTGCGGGGGAACTACGAG.

This clone was counted many times. The read ends 3 residues shy of where the CDR3 ends; the end is completed using the germline J gene. This sequence joins TRBV20-1 and TRBJ2-3, with D tentatively TRBD2 (5 bases). The CDR3 is 12 residues long. Between the trimmed V and J ends, which lost 4 bases and 8 bases, there was a span of 13 bases. Germline loops: CDR1 DFQATT, CDR2 SNEGSKA (reference sequence). The CDR3 spells CSATLATGTQYF. CDR3 bases read: TGCAGTGCTACCCTAGCCACCGGTACG.

This clone has ten or more counts. The read terminates 3 residues ahead of where the CDR3 ends, so the germline J gene completes it. The chain is built from TRBV18 and TRBJ2-5, with 7 nucleotides matching TRBD1. The CDR3 covers 13 residues. Looked up from germline, CDR1 is KGHSH and CDR2 is LQKENI. The ends lost 4 bases at V and 5 bases at J; junction bases unmatched: 4. Incomplete CDR3 DNA: TGTGCCAGCTCACAAACAGGGGAGGAGACC. Translating gives CASSQTGEET. In full, the CDR3 reads CASSQTGEETQYF.

Points on this clone: The sequence runs out 3 residues before the end of the CDR3; the remainder is reconstructed from the germline J gene. The J gene is TRBJ2-2, the V gene TRBV7-9, with 9 bases matching TRBD2. The CDR3 loop spans 11 amino acids. Per the germline V gene, CDR1 is SEHNR and CDR2 is FQNEAQ (reference sequence). The CDR3 protein is CASSQTSGLFF. The CDR3 DNA, read in part, is TGTGCCAGCAGCCAGACTAGCGGG.

Ten or more counts support this clone. The junction does not match germline at one end; this may be a read error. The observed sequence ends 3 residues before the CDR3 terminus, with the missing tail filled in from the germline J gene. This sequence joins TRBV4-2 and TRBJ2-3, with 8 bases lining up with TRBD1. This CDR3 is 15 amino acids long. Looked up from germline, CDR1 is LGHNA and CDR2 is YNFKEQ. The sequenced part of the CDR3 DNA is TGCGCCAGCAGCCCTTGGACAGGGCGCACAGATACG. This encodes CASSPWTGRTDT. The whole CDR3 is CASSPWTGRTDTQYF.

This clone was seen more than once but under ten times. The CDR3 end falls 3 residues outside the read, so it is completed with the germline J gene. This chain links TRBV2 with TRBJ1-1; the match to TRBD1 covers 9 bases. Trimming at V came to 5 bases and at J to 3 bases, leaving 1 base not matched to a gene. CDR1 is SNHLY and CDR2 is FYNNEI in the germline V gene. This CDR3 has 13 residues. The CDR3 sequence: CASSRQGDTEAFF. CDR3 DNA, as far as it was read: TGTGCCAGCAGTCGACAGGGGGACACTGAA.

This clone was seen at least ten times. The CDR3 end is not reached by the read, which stops 3 residues before it; the germline J gene fills it in. The chain combines TRBV20-1 with TRBJ1-1, with 7 nucleotides matching TRBD1. V trimming: 0 bases; J trimming: 1 base; junction bases outside the gene matches: 11. This CDR3 is 17 amino acids long. The V gene's germline CDR1 is DFQATT and CDR2 SNEGSKA (reference sequence). The CDR3 protein is CSARDLGDSVTNTEAFF. The DNA read from the CDR3 is TGCAGTGCTAGAGATCTTGGGGACAGCGTTACGAACACTGAA.

This clone was seen repeatedly, ten times or more. The CDR3 is cut off 3 residues early in the read; its end comes from the germline J gene. This chain connects TRBV2 to TRBJ1-6; no clear D. Germline values: CDR1 SNHLY, CDR2 FYNNEI. The length of the CDR3 is 13 residues. Partial CDR3 DNA: TGTGCCAGCCTCTGGCGGGAGAATTCGGCC. This gives the protein CASLWRENSA. The whole CDR3 protein is CASLWRENSALHF.

Only a few counts were recorded for this clone. Read sequence stops 3 residues before the CDR3 end, and the germline J gene provides the missing end. The chain is built from TRBV11-2 and TRBJ1-4, with D possibly matching TRBD1 (5 bases). The CDR3 is 14 amino acids. The ends were cut back, 5 bases at V and 8 bases at J, with 15 bases in the middle. Germline lookup yields CDR1 SGHAT and CDR2 FQNNGV. CDR3 protein: CASSERGVREKLFF. The part of the CDR3 DNA that was read is TGTGCCAGCAGCGAGCGGGGGGTTCGAGAAAAA.

This clone was seen at least ten times. The read ends 3 residues before the CDR3 terminus; that terminus is restored from the germline J gene. This chain links TRBV6-2 or TRBV6-3 with TRBJ2-7, with 10 nucleotides matching TRBD2. Per germline, CDR1 MNHEY and CDR2 SVGEGT. The CDR3 runs 15 residues. After removal of 5 bases from V and 5 bases from J, the junction contained 9 bases not matched to a gene. CDR3 protein: CASSAPLLAGHEQYF. The CDR3 DNA, read in part, is TGTGCCAGCAGTGCCCCGCTACTAGCGGGACACGAG.